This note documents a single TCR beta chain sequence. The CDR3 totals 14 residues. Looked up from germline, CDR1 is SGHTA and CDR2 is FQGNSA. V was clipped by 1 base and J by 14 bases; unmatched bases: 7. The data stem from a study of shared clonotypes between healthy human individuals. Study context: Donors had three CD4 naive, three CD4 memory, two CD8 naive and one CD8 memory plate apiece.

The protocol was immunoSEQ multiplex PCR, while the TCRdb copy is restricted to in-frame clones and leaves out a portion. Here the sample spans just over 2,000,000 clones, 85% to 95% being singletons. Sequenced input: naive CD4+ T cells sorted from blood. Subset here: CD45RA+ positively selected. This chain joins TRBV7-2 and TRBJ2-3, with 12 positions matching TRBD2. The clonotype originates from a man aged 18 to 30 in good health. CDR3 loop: CASSLDSSGRAPYF. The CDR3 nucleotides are TGTGCCAGCAGCTTAGATTCTAGCGGGAGGGCTCCGTATTTT. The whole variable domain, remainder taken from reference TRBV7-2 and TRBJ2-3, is GAGVSQSPSNKVTEKGKDVELRCDPISGHTALYWYRQSLGQGLEFLIYFQGNSAPDKSGLPSDRFSAERTGGSVSTLTIQRTQQEDSAVYLCASSLDSSGRAPYFGPGTRLTVL.